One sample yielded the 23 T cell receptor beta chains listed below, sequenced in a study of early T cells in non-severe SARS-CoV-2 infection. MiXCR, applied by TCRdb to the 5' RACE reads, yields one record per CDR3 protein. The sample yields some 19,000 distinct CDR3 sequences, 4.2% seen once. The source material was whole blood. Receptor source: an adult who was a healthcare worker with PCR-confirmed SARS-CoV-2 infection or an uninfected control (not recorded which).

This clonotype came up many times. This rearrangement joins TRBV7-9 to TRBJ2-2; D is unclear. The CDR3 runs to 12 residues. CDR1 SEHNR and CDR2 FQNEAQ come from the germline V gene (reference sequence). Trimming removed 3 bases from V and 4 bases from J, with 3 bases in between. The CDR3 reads CASSFSTGELFF. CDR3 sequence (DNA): TGTGCCAGCAGCTTCTCCACCGGGGAGCTGTTTTTT. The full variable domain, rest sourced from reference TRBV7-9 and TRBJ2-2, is DTGVSQNPRHKITKRGQNVTFRCDPISEHNRLYWYRQTLGQGPEFLTYFQNEAQLEKSRLLSDRFSAERPKGSFSTLEIQRTEQGDSAMYLCASSFSTGELFFGEGSRLTVL.

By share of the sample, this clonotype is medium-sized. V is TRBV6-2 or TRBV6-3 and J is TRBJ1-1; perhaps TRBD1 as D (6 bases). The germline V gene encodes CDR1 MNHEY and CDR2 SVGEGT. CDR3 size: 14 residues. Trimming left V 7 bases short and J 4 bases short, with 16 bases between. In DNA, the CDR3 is TGTGCCAGCACTGGAAACAGGGCGCGCACTGAAGCTTTCTTT. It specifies CASTGNRARTEAFF.

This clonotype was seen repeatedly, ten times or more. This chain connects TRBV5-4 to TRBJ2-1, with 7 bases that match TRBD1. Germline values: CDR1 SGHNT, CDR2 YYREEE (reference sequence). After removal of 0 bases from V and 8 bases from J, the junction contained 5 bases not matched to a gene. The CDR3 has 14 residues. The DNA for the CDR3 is TGTGCCAGCAGCTTGGACCCACAGGGGTATGAGCAGTTCTTC. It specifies CASSLDPQGYEQFF. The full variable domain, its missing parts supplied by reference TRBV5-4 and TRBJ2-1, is ETGVTQSPTHLIKTRGQQVTLRCSSQSGHNTVSWYQQALGQGPQFIFQYYREEENGRGNFPPRFSGLQFPNYSSELNVNALELDDSALYLCASSLDPQGYEQFFGPGTRLTVL.

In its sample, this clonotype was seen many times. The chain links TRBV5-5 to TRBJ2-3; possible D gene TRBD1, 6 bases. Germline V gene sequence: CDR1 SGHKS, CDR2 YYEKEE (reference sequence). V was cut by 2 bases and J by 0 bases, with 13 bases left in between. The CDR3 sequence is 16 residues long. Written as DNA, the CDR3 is TGTGCCAGCAGCTTAAGGACAGTCCTTAGCACAGATACGCAGTATTTT. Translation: CASSLRTVLSTDTQYF.

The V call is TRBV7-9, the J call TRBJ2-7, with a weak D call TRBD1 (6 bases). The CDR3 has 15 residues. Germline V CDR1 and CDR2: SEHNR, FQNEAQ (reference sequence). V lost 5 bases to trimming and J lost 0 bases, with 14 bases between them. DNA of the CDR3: TGTGCCAGCAGCCTCGACAGGATATTCTCCTACGAGCAGTACTTC. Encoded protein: CASSLDRIFSYEQYF.

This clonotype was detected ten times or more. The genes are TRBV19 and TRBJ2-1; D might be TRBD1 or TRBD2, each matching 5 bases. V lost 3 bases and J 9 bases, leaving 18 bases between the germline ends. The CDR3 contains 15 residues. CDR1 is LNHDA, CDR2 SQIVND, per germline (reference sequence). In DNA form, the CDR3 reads TGTGCCAGTAGTATCCGGGGCATGACGACGACTGAGCAGTTCTTC. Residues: CASSIRGMTTTEQFF.

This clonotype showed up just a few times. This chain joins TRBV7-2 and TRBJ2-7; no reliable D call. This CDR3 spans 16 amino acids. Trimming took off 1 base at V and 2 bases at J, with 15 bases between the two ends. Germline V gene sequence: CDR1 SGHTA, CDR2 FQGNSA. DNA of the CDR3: TGTGCCAGCAGCTTAGTTTGGCGGCAGATTCCCTACGAGCAGTACTTC. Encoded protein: CASSLVWRQIPYEQYF. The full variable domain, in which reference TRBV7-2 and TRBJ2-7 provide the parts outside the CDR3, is GAGVSQSPSNKVTEKGKDVELRCDPISGHTALYWYRQSLGQGLEFLIYFQGNSAPDKSGLPSDRFSAERTGGSVSTLTIQRTQQEDSAVYLCASSLVWRQIPYEQYFGPGTRLTVT.

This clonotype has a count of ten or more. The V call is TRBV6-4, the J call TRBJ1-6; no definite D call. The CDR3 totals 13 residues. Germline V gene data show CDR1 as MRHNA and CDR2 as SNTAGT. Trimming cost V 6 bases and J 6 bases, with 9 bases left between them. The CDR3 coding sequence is TGTGCCAGCAGCATCGGGCCTAATTCACCCCTCCACTTT. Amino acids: CASSIGPNSPLHF.

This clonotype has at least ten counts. CDR3 amino acids: CASSLELQGAVGNTIYF. CDR3 nucleotide sequence: TGTGCCAGCAGCTTAGAGCTACAGGGTGCTGTAGGAAACACCATATATTTT. This chain joins TRBV7-2 and TRBJ1-3; TRBD1 is a possible D gene (6 bases). The germline gives CDR1 SGHTA, CDR2 FQGNSA. The CDR3 loop spans 17 amino acids. Trimming shortened V by 1 base and J by 4 bases, and 17 bases separated the two germline ends. The whole variable domain, remainder taken from reference TRBV7-2 and TRBJ1-3, is GAGVSQSPSNKVTEKGKDVELRCDPISGHTALYWYRQSLGQGLEFLIYFQGNSAPDKSGLPSDRFSAERTGGSVSTLTIQRTQQEDSAVYLCASSLELQGAVGNTIYFGEGSWLTVV.

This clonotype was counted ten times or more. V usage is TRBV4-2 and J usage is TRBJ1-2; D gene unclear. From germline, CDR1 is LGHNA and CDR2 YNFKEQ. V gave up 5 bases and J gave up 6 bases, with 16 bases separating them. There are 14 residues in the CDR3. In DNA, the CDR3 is TGTGCCAGCAGCTTGGCAGGACCGGTGGATGGCTACACCTTC. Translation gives CASSLAGPVDGYTF.

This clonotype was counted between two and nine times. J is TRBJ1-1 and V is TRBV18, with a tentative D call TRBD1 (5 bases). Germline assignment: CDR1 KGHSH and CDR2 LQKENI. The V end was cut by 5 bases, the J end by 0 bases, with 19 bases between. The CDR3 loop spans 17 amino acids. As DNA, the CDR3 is TGTGCCAGCTCAAATACCGGGACGGGAAAAATGAACACTGAAGCTTTCTTT. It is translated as CASSNTGTGKMNTEAFF.

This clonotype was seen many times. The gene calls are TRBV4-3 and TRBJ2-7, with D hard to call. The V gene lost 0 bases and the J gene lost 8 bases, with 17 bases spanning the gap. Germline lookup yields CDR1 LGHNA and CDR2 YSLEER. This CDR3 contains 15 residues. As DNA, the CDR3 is TGCGCCAGCAGCCAAGAAGTAAGGACGGGCGCCAAGCAGTACTTC. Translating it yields CASSQEVRTGAKQYF.

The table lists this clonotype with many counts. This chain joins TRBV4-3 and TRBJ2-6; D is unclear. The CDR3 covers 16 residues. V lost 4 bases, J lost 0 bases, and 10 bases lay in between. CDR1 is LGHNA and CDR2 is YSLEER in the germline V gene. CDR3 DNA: TGCGCCAGCAGCCCAGATGGATACTCTGGGGCCAACGTCCTGACTTTC. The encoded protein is CASSPDGYSGANVLTF.

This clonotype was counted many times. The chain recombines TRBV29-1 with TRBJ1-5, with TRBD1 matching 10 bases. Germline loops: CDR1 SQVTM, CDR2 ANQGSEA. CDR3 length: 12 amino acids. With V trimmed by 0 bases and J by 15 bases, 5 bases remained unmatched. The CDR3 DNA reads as TGCAGCGTTGAAGACGGGACAGGGGCCCGGCATTTT. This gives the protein CSVEDGTGARHF.

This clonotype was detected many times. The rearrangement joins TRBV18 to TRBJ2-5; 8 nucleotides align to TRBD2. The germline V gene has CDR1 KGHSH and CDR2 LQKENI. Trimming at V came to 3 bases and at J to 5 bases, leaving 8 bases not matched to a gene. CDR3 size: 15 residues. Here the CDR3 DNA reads TGTGCCAGCTCACCCGTCAGCGGGGGTAGCGAGACCCAGTACTTC. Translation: CASSPVSGGSETQYF.

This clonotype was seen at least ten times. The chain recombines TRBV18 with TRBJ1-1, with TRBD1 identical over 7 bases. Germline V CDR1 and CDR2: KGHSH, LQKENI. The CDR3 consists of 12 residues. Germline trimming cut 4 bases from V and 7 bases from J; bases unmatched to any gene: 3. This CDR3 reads CASSQQGDEAFF. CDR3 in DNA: TGTGCCAGCTCACAGCAGGGGGATGAAGCTTTCTTT.

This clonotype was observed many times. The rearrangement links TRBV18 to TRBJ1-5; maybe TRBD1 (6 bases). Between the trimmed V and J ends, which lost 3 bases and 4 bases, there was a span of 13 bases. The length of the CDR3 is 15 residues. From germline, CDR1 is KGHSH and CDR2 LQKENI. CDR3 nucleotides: TGTGCCAGCTCACCGGAAACAGGGAGTAATCAGCCCCAGCATTTT. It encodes CASSPETGSNQPQHF.

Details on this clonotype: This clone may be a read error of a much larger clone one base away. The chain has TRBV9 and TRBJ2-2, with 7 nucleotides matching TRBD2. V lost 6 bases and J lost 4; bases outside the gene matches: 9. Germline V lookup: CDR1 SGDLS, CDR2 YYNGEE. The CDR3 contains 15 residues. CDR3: CASTPLAAGTGELFF. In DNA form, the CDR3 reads TGTGCCAGCACCCCGCTAGCGGCGGGCACCGGGGAGCTGTTTTTT.

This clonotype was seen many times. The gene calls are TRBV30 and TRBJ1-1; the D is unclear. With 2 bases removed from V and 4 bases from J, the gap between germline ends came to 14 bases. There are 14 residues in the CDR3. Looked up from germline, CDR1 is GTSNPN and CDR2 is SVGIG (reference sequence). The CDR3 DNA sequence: TGTGCCTGGAGTTCTGATTACCGGGCCACTGAAGCTTTCTTT. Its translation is CAWSSDYRATEAFF.

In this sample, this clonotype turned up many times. CDR3 DNA: TGTGCCACCGCCCCGGGAGGCCGCGGAATGAACAATGAGCAGTTCTTC. Amino acid sequence: CATAPGGRGMNNEQFF. The rearrangement uses TRBV24-1 and TRBJ2-1, with TRBD2 identical over 7 bases. V shed 9 bases and J 5 bases; nucleotides not matched to a gene: 15. This CDR3 region has 16 residues. Germline CDR1 reads KGHDR; CDR2 reads SFDVKD.

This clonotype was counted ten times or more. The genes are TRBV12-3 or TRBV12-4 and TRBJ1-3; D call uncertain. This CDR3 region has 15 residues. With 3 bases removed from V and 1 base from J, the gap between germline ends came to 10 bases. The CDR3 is CASSFSTESGNTIYF. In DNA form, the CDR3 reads TGTGCCAGCAGTTTTAGCACGGAGTCTGGAAACACCATATATTTT.

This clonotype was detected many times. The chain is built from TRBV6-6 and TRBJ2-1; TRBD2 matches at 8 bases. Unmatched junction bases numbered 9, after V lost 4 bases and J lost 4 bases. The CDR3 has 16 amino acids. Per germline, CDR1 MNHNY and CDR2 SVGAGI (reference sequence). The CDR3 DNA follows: TGTGCCAGCAGTTCTGACCAGCGGGGGAGATACAATGAGCAGTTCTTC. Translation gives CASSSDQRGRYNEQFF.

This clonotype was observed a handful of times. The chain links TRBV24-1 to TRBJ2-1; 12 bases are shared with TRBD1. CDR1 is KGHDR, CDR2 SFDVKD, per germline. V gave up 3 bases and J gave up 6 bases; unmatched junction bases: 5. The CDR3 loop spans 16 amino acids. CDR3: CATSDPGQGAGNEQFF. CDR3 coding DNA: TGTGCCACCAGTGATCCGGGACAGGGGGCGGGCAATGAGCAGTTCTTC.